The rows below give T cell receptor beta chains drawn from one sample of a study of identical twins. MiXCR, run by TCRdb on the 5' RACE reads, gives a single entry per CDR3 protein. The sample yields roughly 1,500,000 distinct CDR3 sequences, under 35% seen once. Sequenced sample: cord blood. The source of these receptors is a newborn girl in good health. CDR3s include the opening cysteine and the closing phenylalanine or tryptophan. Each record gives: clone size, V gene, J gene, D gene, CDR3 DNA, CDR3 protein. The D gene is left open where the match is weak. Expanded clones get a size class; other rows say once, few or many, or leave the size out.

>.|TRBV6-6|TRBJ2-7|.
TGTGCCAGCATTAGGTCCCAATCGGGCTACGAGCAGTACTTC
CASIRSQSGYEQYF
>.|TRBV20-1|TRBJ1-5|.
TGCAGTGCTAGAGACGGACGGTATAGCAATCAGCCCCAGCATTTT
CSARDGRYSNQPQHF
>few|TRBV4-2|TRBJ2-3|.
TGTGCCAGCAGCCAAGATCAGGGTTTCACAGATACGCAGTATTTT
CASSQDQGFTDTQYF
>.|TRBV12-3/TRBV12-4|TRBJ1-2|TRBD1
TGTGCCAGCAGGGGGTTGGACAGGGTTAGCAACTATGGCTACACCTTC
CASRGLDRVSNYGYTF
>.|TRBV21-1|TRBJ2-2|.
TGTGCCAGCAGCAAAAGACTAGCGGGCACCGGGGAGCTGTTTTTT
CASSKRLAGTGELFF
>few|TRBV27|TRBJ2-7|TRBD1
TGTGCCAGCAAGGGGACAGCCTCCTACGAGCAGTACTTC
CASKGTASYEQYF
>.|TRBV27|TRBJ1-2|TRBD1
TGTGCCAGCGGACAGGGGGACGGCTACACCTTC
CASGQGDGYTF
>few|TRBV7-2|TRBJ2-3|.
TGTGCCAGCAGCTTAGAAGGTTTACCCAGCACAGATACGCAGTATTTT
CASSLEGLPSTDTQYF
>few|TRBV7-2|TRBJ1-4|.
TGTGCCAGCAGCTTAGTCGTCCCGAGATCGGGGGCTAATGAAAAACTGTTTTTT
CASSLVVPRSGANEKLFF
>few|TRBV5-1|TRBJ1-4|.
TGCGCCAGCAGCTTTGTGCAGGGGCCTAGGGATGAAAAACTGTTTTTT
CASSFVQGPRDEKLFF
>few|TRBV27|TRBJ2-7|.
TGTGCCAGCAGTGCGGGCAGGGTCTACGAGCAGTACTTC
CASSAGRVYEQYF
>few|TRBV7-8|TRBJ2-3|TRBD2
TGTGCCAGCAGCTTAAGGCGGGGGGGGCTCACAGATACGCAGTATTTT
CASSLRRGGLTDTQYF
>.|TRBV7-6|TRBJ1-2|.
TGTGCCTACTATGGCTACACCTTC
CAYYGYTF
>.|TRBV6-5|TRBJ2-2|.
TGTGCCAGCAGTTACTCGAGGGTCGGGGAGCTGTTTTTT
CASSYSRVGELFF
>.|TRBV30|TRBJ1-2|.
TGTGCCTGGAGTGTGAGGGAACGCTATGGCTACACCTTC
CAWSVRERYGYTF
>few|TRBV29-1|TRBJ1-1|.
TGCAGCGTTGACGGTTTGAACACTGAAGCTTTCTTT
CSVDGLNTEAFF
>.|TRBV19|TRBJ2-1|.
TGTGCCAGTAGTCGGGGGCGTAAAAACAATGAGCAGTTCTTC
CASSRGRKNNEQFF
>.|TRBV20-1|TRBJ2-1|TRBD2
TGCAGTGCTGGACGGACTAGCGGAGTTGATGAGCAGTTCTTC
CSAGRTSGVDEQFF
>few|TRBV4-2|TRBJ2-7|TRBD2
TGTGCCAGCAGCCAAGATCTTAGCGGGGCGTCTCCCTACGAGCAGTACTTC
CASSQDLSGASPYEQYF
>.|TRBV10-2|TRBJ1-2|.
TGCGCCAGCAGTGTTACCGGGTCTACTAACTATGGCTACACCTTC
CASSVTGSTNYGYTF
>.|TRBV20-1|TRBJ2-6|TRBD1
TGCAGTGCTAGAGGAATAAACAGGGGTCATTACTCTGGGGCCAACGTCCCGACTTTC
CSARGINRGHYSGANVPTF
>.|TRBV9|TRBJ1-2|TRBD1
TGTGCCAGCAGCGTAAGGTTGACAGGGGAAGGCTACACCTTC
CASSVRLTGEGYTF
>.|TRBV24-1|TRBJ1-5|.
TGTGCCACCGGTGACCAGAAAAGTTCGCCCCAGCATTTT
CATGDQKSSPQHF
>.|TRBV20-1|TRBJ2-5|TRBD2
TGCAGTGCTACCCGCTCTAGCGGGGGGCGGTACTTC
CSATRSSGGRYF
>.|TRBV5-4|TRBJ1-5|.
TGTGCCAGCAGCTTGGTAGCCCTTGGCCATAGCAATCAGCCCCAGCATTTT
CASSLVALGHSNQPQHF
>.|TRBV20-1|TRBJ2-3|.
TGCAGTGTCCCCCCCCAAACTCGCCCGGGAGACACAGATACGCAGTATTTT
CSVPPQTRPGDTDTQYF
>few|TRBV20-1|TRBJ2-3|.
TGCAGTGCTAGAGATCTCCTCAGACAGACCACAGATACGCAGTATTTT
CSARDLLRQTTDTQYF
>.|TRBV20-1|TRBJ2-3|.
TGCAGTGCTACCGGTACAGGGACCAAAGATACGCAGTATTTT
CSATGTGTKDTQYF
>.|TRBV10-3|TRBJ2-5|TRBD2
TGTGCCGTCCGCGGGGGGCGTTTTGAGACCCAGTACTTC
CAVRGGRFETQYF
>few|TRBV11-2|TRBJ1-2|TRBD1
TGTGCCAGCAGCCGTGGGACAGGTCGATATGGCTACACCTTC
CASSRGTGRYGYTF
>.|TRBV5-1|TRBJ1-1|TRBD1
TGCGCCAGCAGGGACCGACAGGGAAACACTGAAGCTTTCTTT
CASRDRQGNTEAFF
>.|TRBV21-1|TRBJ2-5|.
TGTGCCAGCAATCCGGGACCTAAAAATGGGGGGACCCAGTACTTC
CASNPGPKNGGTQYF
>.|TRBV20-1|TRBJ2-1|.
TGCAGTGCTAGAGATAGGGTAGCGTCCTACAATGAGCAGTTCTTC
CSARDRVASYNEQFF
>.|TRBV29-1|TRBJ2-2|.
TGCAGCGTTGACAGGAAGAACACCGGGGAGCTGTTTTTT
CSVDRKNTGELFF
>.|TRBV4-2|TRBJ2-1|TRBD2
TGTGCCAGCAGCCAAGGAGGACTAGTAGACTGGAATGAGCAGTTCTTC
CASSQGGLVDWNEQFF
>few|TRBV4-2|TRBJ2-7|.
TGTGCCAGCAGCCATCTCGGGGCCCCCTACGAGCAGTACTTC
CASSHLGAPYEQYF
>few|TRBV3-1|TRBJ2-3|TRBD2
TGTGCCAGCAGCCAACTCTCACGGACTAGCGGCAGCACAGATACGCAGTATTTT
CASSQLSRTSGSTDTQYF
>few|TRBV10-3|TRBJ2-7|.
TGTGCCATCAGTGAGACGCTGAGGGTTACCCGACCCTACGAGCAGTACTTC
CAISETLRVTRPYEQYF
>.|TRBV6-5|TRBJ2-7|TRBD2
TGTGCCAGCAGTTACTCGGGACTAGCGGGTCGCGAGCAGTACTTC
CASSYSGLAGREQYF
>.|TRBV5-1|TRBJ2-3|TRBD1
TGCGCCAGCAGCTTAACAGGGGGGTTTCGCGCAGATACGCAGTATTTT
CASSLTGGFRADTQYF
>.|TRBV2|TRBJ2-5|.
TGTGCCAGCAGAGCGGACTCCGGGAAGACCCAGTACTTC
CASRADSGKTQYF
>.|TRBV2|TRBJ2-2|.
TGTGCCAGCAGGATGTTGATCACCGGGGAGCTGTTTTTT
CASRMLITGELFF
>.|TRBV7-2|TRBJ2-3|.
TGTGCCAGCAGCTTTCCGGGACAACCTAATACGCAGTATTTT
CASSFPGQPNTQYF
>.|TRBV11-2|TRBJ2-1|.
TGTGCCAGCAGCTTAGATTATACCAGAGAGCAGTTCTTC
CASSLDYTREQFF
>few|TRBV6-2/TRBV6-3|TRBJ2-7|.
TGTGCCAGCAGCACGAGGGTGATAGCGGCCCACCTCTACGAGCAGTACTTC
CASSTRVIAAHLYEQYF
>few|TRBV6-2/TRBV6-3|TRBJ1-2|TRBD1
TGTGCCAGCAACCAGGGGACAGGATCTGGCTACACCTTC
CASNQGTGSGYTF
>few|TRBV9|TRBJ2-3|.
TGTGCCAGCAGCGATAGTGTAGGGCACACAGATACGCAGTATTTT
CASSDSVGHTDTQYF
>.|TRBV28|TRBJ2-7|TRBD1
TGTGCCAGCAGTCCCCACGACAGGGACGAGCAGTACTTC
CASSPHDRDEQYF